The T cell receptor beta chain under discussion was sequenced for a study of control samples from healthy donors and cancer patients. V lost 3 bases to trimming and J lost 2 bases; unmatched junction nucleotides: 7. The CDR3 has 16 residues. The germline V gene encodes CDR1 MNHNS and CDR2 SASEGT. TCRdb's copy holds only in-frame clones and misses some; the assay was immunoSEQ multiplex PCR. The table lists more than 150,000 clones, around 93% of them singletons. The sequenced material came from blood. V and J are TRBV6-1 and TRBJ2-7, with 10 bases aligning to TRBD2. The sequence was collected from a man between 18 and 29 years old in good health. The CDR3 reads CASSDILAGVAYEQYF. The CDR3 region has the DNA TGTGCCAGCAGTGATATTCTAGCGGGGGTCGCCTACGAGCAGTACTTC.